A single sample is the source of the 7 T cell receptor beta chains below, sequenced in a study of PD-L1 blockade in urothelial cancer. Sequencing was performed with immunoSEQ multiplex PCR; in TCRdb, only in-frame clones are kept and a portion is missing. This table holds about 100,000 clones, about 89% found once. The specimen was PBMCs, collected around atezolizumab (anti-PD-L1) treatment. The receptors were sampled from a woman at least 80 years old with urothelial cancer.

This chain links TRBV27 with TRBJ2-1; perhaps TRBD1 as D (6 bases). The V end was cut by 6 bases, the J end by 6 bases, with 12 bases between. This CDR3 is built from 13 residues. CDR1 and CDR2 (germline): MNHEY, SMNVEV (reference sequence). The CDR3: CASSLGGGNEQFF. The CDR3 nucleotides are TGTGCCAGCAGCCTAGGGGGTGGCAATGAGCAGTTCTTC.

This clone has just a few counts. The chain carries TRBV28 and TRBJ1-1; 7 bases map to TRBD1. Germline V gene lookup returns CDR1 MDHEN and CDR2 SYDVKM. Germline trimming cut 4 bases from V and 6 bases from J; bases unmatched to any gene: 2. This CDR3 has 12 amino acids. The CDR3 bases are TGTGCCAGCAGTTCCAGGGGGTCTGAAGCTTTCTTT. It codes for CASSSRGSEAFF.

This chain links TRBV21-1 with TRBJ2-3; no DNA check was done on the table's D call, TRBD1. TRBV21-1 is tagged as a pseudogene. This CDR3 has 19 amino acids. The CDR3 bases are TGTGCCAGCCTCAAGGTCGACAGGGGGCGAGATGCTAGCACAGATACGCAGTATTTT. It translates to CASLKVDRGRDASTDTQYF.

The V call is TRBV18, the J call TRBJ1-5, with TRBD1 as a possible D gene (5 bases). The V end lost 5 bases, the J end lost 7 bases, and 12 bases lay between the germline ends. The CDR3 is 13 amino acids. In germline, CDR1 is KGHSH, CDR2 LQKENI. The CDR3 sequence is CASSAGGGQPQHF. The CDR3 DNA reads as TGTGCCAGCTCAGCGGGGGGGGGACAGCCCCAGCATTTT.

The chain uses TRBV5-4 and TRBJ2-7, with D possibly TRBD1 on 6 matching bases. Germline CDR1 SGHNT, CDR2 YYREEE (reference sequence). The CDR3 has 12 amino acids. With 4 bases removed from V and 6 bases from J, the gap between germline ends came to 11 bases. The CDR3 loop reads CASSLGQSEQYF. CDR3 DNA: TGTGCCAGCAGCCTCGGACAGTCCGAGCAGTACTTC.

In its sample, this clone was seen once. V gene TRBV29-1 combines with J gene TRBJ2-1; a possible D gene is TRBD1 (5 bases). The V end lost 6 bases, the J end lost 1 base, and 13 bases lay between the germline ends. The CDR3 extends over 14 amino acids. Germline-derived CDR1 and CDR2 are SQVTM and ANQGSEA. The DNA for the CDR3 is TGCAGCGTCGAGACAGAGGCTTCCTACAATGAGCAGTTCTTC. It specifies CSVETEASYNEQFF.

V usage is TRBV30 and J usage is TRBJ1-5; possible D gene TRBD1, 5 bases. The V gene lost 5 bases and the J gene lost 5 bases, with 13 bases spanning the gap. CDR1 is GTSNPN and CDR2 is SVGIG in the germline V gene (reference sequence). CDR3 length: 13 amino acids. DNA of the CDR3: TGTGCCTGGTCTGCAGGGCTAGATCAGCCCCAGCATTTT. Residues: CAWSAGLDQPQHF.